This TCR beta chain was identified in a study of T cell repertoires in cytomegalovirus infection. Study as a whole: Selected CMV epitopes included recently identified HLA-C-restricted ones as well as well-studied HLA-B-restricted ones. Through public TCR beta signatures, both CMV infection and matching HLA type were indicated.

The table lists this clonotype with a few counts. The antigen is undetermined. Trimming removed 4 bases from V and 4 bases from J, with 11 bases in between. The CDR3 totals 14 residues. Germline-derived CDR1 and CDR2 are LNHDA and SQIVND (reference sequence). MiXCR, applied by TCRdb to the reads, yields one record per CDR3 protein. Counted here are about 830,000 distinct CDR3 sequences, 30% to 35% occurring once; the ten biggest clones make up about an eighth. Study observations and caveats: Individuals carrying CMV plus the relevant HLA were identified by cumulative frequency of public TCR beta families. HLA-C-restricted, CMV-specific TCR beta clonotypes were dominant ex vivo.

The sequences come from cultured CD8+ T cells from PBMCs, collected from culture after CMV antigen stimulation. The chain joins TRBV19 to TRBJ2-1; D ambiguous. The sequence was collected from a human donor in good health (CMV status not recorded). Some clones in this sample may be carry-over from other donors' samples. The CDR3 loop is CASSSGNTYNEQFF. The CDR3 nucleotides are TGTGCCAGTAGTAGTGGAAATACATACAATGAGCAGTTCTTC. Complete variable domain (other parts from reference TRBV19 and TRBJ2-1): DGGITQSPKYLFRKEGQNVTLSCEQNLNHDAMYWYRQDPGQGLRLIYYSQIVNDFQKGDIAEGYSVSREKKESFPLTVTSAQKNPTAFYLCASSSGNTYNEQFFGPGTRLTVL.